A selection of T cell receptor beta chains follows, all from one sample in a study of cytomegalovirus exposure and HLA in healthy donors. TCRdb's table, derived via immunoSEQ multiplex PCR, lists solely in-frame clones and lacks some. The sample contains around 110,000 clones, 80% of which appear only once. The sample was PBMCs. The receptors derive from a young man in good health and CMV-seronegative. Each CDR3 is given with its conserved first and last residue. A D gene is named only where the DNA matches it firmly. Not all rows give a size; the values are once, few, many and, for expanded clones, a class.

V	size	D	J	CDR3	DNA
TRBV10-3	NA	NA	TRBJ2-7	CAISAYRDSSYEQYF	TGTGCCATCAGCGCCTACAGGGATAGCTCCTACGAGCAGTACTTC
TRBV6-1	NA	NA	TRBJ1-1	CASTFRGSGAFF	TGTGCTAGTACTTTTAGGGGGTCTGGAGCTTTCTTT
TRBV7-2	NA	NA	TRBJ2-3	CASSFGQPDTQYF	TGTGCCAGCAGCTTTGGACAGCCAGATACGCAGTATTTT
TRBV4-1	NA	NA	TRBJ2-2	CTSSQDTGTKAGELFF	TGCACCAGCAGCCAAGATACCGGGACAAAGGCCGGGGAGCTGTTTTTT
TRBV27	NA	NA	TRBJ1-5	CASSLSPAGNQPQHF	TGTGCCAGCAGTTTATCCCCGGCGGGCAATCAGCCCCAGCATTTT
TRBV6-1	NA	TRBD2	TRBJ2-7	CASTLGGGAEQYF	TGTGCCAGCACCCTGGGCGGGGGGGCCGAGCAGTACTTC
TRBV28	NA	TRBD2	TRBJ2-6	CASSFGLLRGGSSGANVLTF	TGTGCCAGCAGTTTCGGGTTGTTGCGCGGGGGTAGCTCTGGGGCCAACGTCCTGACTTTC
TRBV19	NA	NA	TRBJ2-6	CASSSWANVLTF	TGTGCCTCATCGAGTTGGGCCAACGTCCTGACTTTC
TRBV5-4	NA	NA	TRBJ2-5	CASSGVGGGMGSETQYF	TGTGCCAGCAGCGGGGTGGGCGGGGGCATGGGGTCAGAGACCCAGTACTTC
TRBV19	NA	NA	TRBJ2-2	CASKFRGNTGELFF	TGTGCCAGTAAGTTCCGAGGGAACACCGGGGAGCTGTTTTTT
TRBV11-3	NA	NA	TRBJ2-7	CASSLGLGTQEEQYF	TGTGCCAGCAGCTTAGGTCTTGGGACACAGGAAGAGCAGTACTTC
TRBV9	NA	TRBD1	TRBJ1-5	CASSVTGANQPQHF	TGTGCCAGCAGCGTGACAGGGGCCAATCAGCCCCAGCATTTT
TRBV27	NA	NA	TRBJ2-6	CASSPQGIGANGLTF	TGTGCCAGCAGTCCCCAGGGAATTGGGGCCAACGGCCTGACTTTC
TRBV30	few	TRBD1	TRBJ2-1	CAWRRDSDYNEQFF	TGTGCCTGGAGAAGGGACAGCGACTACAATGAGCAGTTCTTC
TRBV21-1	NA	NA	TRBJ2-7	CAGTPGLAGNYEQYF	TGTGCCGGCACTCCGGGACTAGCGGGGAACTACGAGCAGTACTTC
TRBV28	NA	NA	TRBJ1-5	CASSLVRQPQHF	TGTGCCAGCAGTTTAGTTCGTCAGCCCCAGCATTTT
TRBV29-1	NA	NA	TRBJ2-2	CSVEDCINRHRGAVF	TGCAGCGTTGAAGATTGCATCAATCGACACCGGGGAGCTGTTTTT
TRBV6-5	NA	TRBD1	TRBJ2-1	CAVKLRDRDNEQFF	TGTGCCGTGAAACTCCGGGACAGGGACAATGAGCAGTTCTTC
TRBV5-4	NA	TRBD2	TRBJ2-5	CASSPAGAGGGETQYF	TGTGCCAGCAGCCCCGCCGGAGCGGGGGGCGGAGAGACCCAGTACTTC
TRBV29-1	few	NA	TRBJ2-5	CSVPTVETQYF	TGCAGCGTTCCCACAGTAGAGACCCAGTACTTC
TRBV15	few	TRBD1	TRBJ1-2	CATRDRDYGYTF	TGTGCCACCAGGGACAGGGACTATGGCTACACCTTC
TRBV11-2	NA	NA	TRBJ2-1	CASSATVYNEQFF	TGTGCCAGCAGCGCGACAGTTTACAATGAGCAGTTCTTC
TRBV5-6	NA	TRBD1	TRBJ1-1	CASSFGDRGAFF	TGTGCCAGCAGCTTCGGGGACAGGGGTGCTTTCTTT
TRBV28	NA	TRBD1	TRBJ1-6	CASQQGMISPLHF	TGTGCCAGCCAACAGGGGATGATCTCACCCCTCCACTTT
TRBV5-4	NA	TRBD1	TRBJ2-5	CASSLSRGQQETQYF	TGTGCCAGCAGCTTATCCAGGGGGCAGCAAGAGACCCAGTACTTC
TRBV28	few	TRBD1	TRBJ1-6	CASSSAGQGSPLHF	TGTGCCAGCAGTTCCGCCGGACAGGGATCACCCCTCCACTTT
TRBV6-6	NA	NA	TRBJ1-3	CASRDSSGNTIYF	TGTGCCAGCAGGGACAGCTCTGGAAACACCATATATTTT
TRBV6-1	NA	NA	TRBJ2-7	CASSEVRVGLAEQYF	TGTGCCAGCAGTGAAGTCCGAGTGGGGCTGGCCGAGCAGTACTTC
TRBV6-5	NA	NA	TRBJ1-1	CASSYSGPPRDTEAFF	TGTGCCAGCAGTTACTCGGGGCCGCCAAGGGACACTGAAGCTTTCTTT
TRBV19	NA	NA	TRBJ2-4	CASSFVSNSQYF	TGTGCCAGTAGTTTTGTGTCAAACAGTCAGTACTTC
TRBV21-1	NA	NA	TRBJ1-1	CASSRGGKKTEAFF	TGTGCCAGCAGCAGAGGGGGCAAGAAAACTGAAGCTTTCTTT
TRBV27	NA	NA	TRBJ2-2	CASSGHRGGELFF	TGTGCCAGCAGTGGGCATAGGGGCGGGGAGCTGTTTTTT
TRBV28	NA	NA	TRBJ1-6	CASSLGGNNSPLHF	TGTGCCAGCAGTTTAGGGGGGAATAATTCACCCCTCCACTTT
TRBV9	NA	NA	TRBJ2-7	CASSPTRGSYEQYF	TGTGCCAGCAGCCCCACCCGCGGGTCCTACGAGCAGTACTTC
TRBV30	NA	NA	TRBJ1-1	CAWSVGGPEAFF	TGTGCCTGGAGTGTAGGGGGTCCTGAAGCTTTCTTT
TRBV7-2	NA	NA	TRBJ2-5	CASSLDPNSWQETQYF	TGTGCCAGCAGCTTAGACCCCAACTCATGGCAAGAGACCCAGTACTTC
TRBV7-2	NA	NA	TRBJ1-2	CASRVVVDYGYTF	TGTGCCAGCAGAGTCGTAGTAGACTATGGCTACACCTTC
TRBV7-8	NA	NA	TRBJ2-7	CASSPKRAYEQYF	TGTGCCAGCAGCCCGAAGCGGGCCTACGAGCAGTACTTC
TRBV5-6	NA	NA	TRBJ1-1	CASSLRARRTEAFF	TGTGCCAGCAGCTTGAGAGCTAGGCGGACTGAAGCTTTCTTT
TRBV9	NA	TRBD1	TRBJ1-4	CASSVGGGQGLINEKLFF	TGTGCCAGCAGCGTAGGTGGGGGACAGGGATTGATTAATGAAAAACTGTTTTTT